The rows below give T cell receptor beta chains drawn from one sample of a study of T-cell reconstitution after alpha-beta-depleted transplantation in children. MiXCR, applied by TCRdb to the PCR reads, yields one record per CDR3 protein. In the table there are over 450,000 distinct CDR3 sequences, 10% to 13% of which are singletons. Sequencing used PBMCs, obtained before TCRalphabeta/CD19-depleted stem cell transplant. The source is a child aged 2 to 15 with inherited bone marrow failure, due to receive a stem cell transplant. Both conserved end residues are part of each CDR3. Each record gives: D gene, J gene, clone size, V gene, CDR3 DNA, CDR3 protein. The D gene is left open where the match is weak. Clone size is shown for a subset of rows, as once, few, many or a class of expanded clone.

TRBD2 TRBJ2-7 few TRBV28 TGTGCCAGCAGTTTGAGGACTAGCGGGCTGTACGAGCAGTACTTC CASSLRTSGLYEQYF
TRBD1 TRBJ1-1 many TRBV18 TGTGCCAGCTCAGCATGGGACAGGGTGAACACTGAAGCTTTCTTT CASSAWDRVNTEAFF
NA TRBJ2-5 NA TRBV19 TGTGCCAGTAGTGGGAGGGGGAAAGAGACCCAGTACTTC CASSGRGKETQYF
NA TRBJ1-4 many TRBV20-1 TGCAGTGCGATAAACGGAGGGAATGAAAAACTGTTTTTT CSAINGGNEKLFF
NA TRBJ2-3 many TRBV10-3 TGTGCCATCAGTGAAGGGCAGGGTAACCCAGATACGCAGTATTTT CAISEGQGNPDTQYF
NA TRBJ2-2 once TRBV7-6 TGTGCCAGCAGCTTAGAGCGGTTCACCGGGGAGCTGTTTTTT CASSLERFTGELFF
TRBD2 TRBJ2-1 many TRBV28 TGTGCCAGCATGGGGACTAGCGGCTACAATGAGCAGTTCTTC CASMGTSGYNEQFF
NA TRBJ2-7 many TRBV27 TGTGCCAGCAGCTACCGTCGAGGGCTCGAGCAGTACTTC CASSYRRGLEQYF
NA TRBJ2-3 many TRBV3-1 TGTGCCAGCAGCCAAGAAAGGGGGAGGGCCGGGACAGATACGCAGTATTTT CASSQERGRAGTDTQYF
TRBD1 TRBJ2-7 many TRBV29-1 TGCAGCGTTGCTGGACAGGGTAACGAGCAGTACTTC CSVAGQGNEQYF
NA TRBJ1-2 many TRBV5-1 TGCGCCAGCAGCCCTGACGGGGACTATGGCTACACCTTC CASSPDGDYGYTF
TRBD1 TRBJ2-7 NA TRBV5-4 TGTGCCACCACGGGACAGGGTTTATTCGAGCAGTACTTC CATTGQGLFEQYF
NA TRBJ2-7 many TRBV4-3 TGCGCCAGCAGCCAGATGGGACTTTCCTACGAGCAGTACTTC CASSQMGLSYEQYF
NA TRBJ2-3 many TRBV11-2 TGTGCCAGCAGCTCGTACTCGGAAACAGATACGCAGTATTTT CASSSYSETDTQYF
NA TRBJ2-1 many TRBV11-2 TGTGCCAGCAGCCCTAGCCTGAATGAGCAGTTCTTC CASSPSLNEQFF
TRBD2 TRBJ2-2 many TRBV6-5 TGTGCCAGCAGTTACCCGGCGGGAGGGGTCACCGGGGAGCTGTTTTTT CASSYPAGGVTGELFF
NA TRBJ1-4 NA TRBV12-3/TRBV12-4 TGTGCCAGCAGCCAAAAGCCCGGCTTGCGGCCGGAAAAACTGTTTTTT CASSQKPGLRPEKLFF
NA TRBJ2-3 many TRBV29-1 TGCAGCGTTGAAGTCAGGTTTGGCACAGATACGCAGTATTTT CSVEVRFGTDTQYF
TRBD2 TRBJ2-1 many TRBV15 TGTGCCACCAGCAGAGAGCGGGAGCAGGACAATGAGCAGTTCTTC CATSREREQDNEQFF
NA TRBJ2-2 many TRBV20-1 TGCAGTGCTAGAGTATCGTCCAGGGGAGTCGGGGAGCTGTTTTTT CSARVSSRGVGELFF
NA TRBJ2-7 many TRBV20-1 TGCAGTGCGGTAACTAGTCGGACCTACGAGCAGTACTTC CSAVTSRTYEQYF
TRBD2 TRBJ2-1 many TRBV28 TGTGCCAGCAGGGATAGCGGGTCCTACAATGAGCAGTTCTTC CASRDSGSYNEQFF
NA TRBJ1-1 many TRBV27 TGTGCCAGCAGTTTATTAGTGAACACTGAAGCTTTCTTT CASSLLVNTEAFF
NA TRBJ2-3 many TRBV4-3 TGCGCCAGCAGCCAAGTCTTCAGCGAGATTCGCACAGATACGCAGTATTTT CASSQVFSEIRTDTQYF
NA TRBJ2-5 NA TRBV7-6 TGTGCCAGCAGCAACCTACTACGATCTAGCAGGAAGACCCAGTACTTC CASSNLLRSSRKTQYF
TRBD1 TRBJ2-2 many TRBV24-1 TGTGCCACCAGTGATTTAGGGACGACAGGGATGTACACCGGGGAGCTGTTTTTT CATSDLGTTGMYTGELFF
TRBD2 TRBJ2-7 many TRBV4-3 TGCGCCAGCAGCCAAGGGTGGCGGGAGGGCCGATCCTACGAGCAGTACTTC CASSQGWREGRSYEQYF
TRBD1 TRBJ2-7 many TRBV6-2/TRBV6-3 TGTGCCAGCAGTAGCGGACAGGGGAGTGACGAGCAGTACTTC CASSSGQGSDEQYF
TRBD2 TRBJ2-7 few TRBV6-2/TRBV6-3 TGTGCCAGCAGTTACTGGAGGACTAGCTACGAGCAGTACTTC CASSYWRTSYEQYF
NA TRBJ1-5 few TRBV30 TGTGCCTGGAGTGTACTTGGGGGGGCGAATCAGCCCCAGCATTTT CAWSVLGGANQPQHF
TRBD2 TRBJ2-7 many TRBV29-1 TGCAGCGTTTCGGGCGGGGAGGGATACGAGCAGTACTTC CSVSGGEGYEQYF
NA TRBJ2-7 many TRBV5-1 TGCGCCAGCAGCTTTCTAGCGCCTTCCTACGAGCAGTACTTC CASSFLAPSYEQYF
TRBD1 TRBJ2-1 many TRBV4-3 TGCGCCAGCAGCCAAGATTGGTACAGGGGGAATAACAATGAGCAGTTCTTC CASSQDWYRGNNNEQFF
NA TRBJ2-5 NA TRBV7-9 TGTGCCAGCAGCCCCCGGGACACCACCCAAGAGACCCAGTACTTC CASSPRDTTQETQYF
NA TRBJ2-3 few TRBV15 TGTGCCACCAGCAGAGGGCCCCCCACAGATACGCAGTATTTT CATSRGPPTDTQYF
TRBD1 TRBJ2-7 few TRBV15 TGTGCCACCAGCAGAGCCGGGACAGGGGCCTACGAGCAGTACTTC CATSRAGTGAYEQYF
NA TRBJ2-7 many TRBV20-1 TGCAGCACGTTCGTAACCTACGAGCAGTACTTC CSTFVTYEQYF
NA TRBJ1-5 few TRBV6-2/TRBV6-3 TGTGCCAGCAGTTACTGGCGTGGGAGCAATCAGCCCCAGCATTTT CASSYWRGSNQPQHF
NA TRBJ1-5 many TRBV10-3 TGTGCCATCAGTGAGTCTTGGAATCAGCCCCAGCATTTT CAISESWNQPQHF
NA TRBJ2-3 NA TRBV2 TGTGCCAGCACCCAAGGGGGAGATACGCAGTATTTT CASTQGGDTQYF
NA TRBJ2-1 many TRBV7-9 TGTGCCAGCAGCTTACCGATTGGCATGAATGAGCAGTTCTTC CASSLPIGMNEQFF
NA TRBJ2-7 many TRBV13 TGTGCCAGCAGCACCCGGGACGGTGCCTACGAGCAGTACTTC CASSTRDGAYEQYF
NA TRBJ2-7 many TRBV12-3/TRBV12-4 TGTGCCAGCGTTAAATTCGGGAGTTCCAACGAGCAGTACTTC CASVKFGSSNEQYF
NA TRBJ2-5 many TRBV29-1 TGCAGCTTTTGGGGGTTAGAGACCCAGTACTTC CSFWGLETQYF
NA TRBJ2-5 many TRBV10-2 TGCGCCAGCAGTCCCAACTATGACGCCCTTCAAGAGACCCAGTACTTC CASSPNYDALQETQYF
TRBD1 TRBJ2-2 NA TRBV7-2 TGTGCCAGCAGCTTAGTTAGGGGGCGGTTCACCGGGGAGCTGTTTTTT CASSLVRGRFTGELFF
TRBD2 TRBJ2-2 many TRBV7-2 TGTGCCAGCAGCTTAGCGGGTCTAGCGGGAGCCGGGGAGCTGTTTTTT CASSLAGLAGAGELFF
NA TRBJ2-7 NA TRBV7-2 TGTGCCAGCAGCTTAATATCAGGTACCCACGAGCAGTACTTC CASSLISGTHEQYF
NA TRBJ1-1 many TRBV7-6 TGTGCCAGCAGCTTAGTATCAGGGGTCCTAAACACTGAAGCTTTCTTT CASSLVSGVLNTEAFF
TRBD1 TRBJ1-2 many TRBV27 TGTGCCAGCACCTCGCAGGGGGCTAACTATGGCTACACCTTC CASTSQGANYGYTF
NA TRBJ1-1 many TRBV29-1 TGCAGCGTCTCGGGTGACACTGAAGCTTTCTTT CSVSGDTEAFF
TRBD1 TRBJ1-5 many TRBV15 TGTGCCACCAGCAGAGCTCGGACAGGGGCTGGCCAGCCCCAGCATTTT CATSRARTGAGQPQHF
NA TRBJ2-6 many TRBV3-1 TGTGCCAGCAGCCACACGTCTGGGGCCAACGTCCTGACTTTC CASSHTSGANVLTF